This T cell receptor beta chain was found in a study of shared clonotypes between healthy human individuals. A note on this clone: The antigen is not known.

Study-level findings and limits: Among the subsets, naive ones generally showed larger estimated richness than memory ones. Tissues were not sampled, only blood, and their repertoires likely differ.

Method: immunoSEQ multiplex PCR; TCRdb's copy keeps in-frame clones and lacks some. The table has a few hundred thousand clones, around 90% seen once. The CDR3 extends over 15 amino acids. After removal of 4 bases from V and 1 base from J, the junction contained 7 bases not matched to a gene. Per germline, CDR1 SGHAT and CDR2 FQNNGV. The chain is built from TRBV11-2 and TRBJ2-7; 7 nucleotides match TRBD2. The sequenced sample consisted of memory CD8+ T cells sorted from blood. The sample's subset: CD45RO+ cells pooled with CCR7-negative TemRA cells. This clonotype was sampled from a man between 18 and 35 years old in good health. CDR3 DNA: TGTGCCAGCAGCTGGGTCCCTAGCGGTTCCTACGAGCAGTACTTC. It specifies CASSWVPSGSYEQYF.